The clone carrying this T cell receptor beta chain was observed once. Antigen unknown. These data come from a study of cytomegalovirus exposure and HLA in healthy donors. Study outcomes and limitations: In a later analysis, first-cohort TCR clusters were found to tend to co-occur in the 90 to 150 validation repertoires. Investigators reported under 200 TCR beta chains as tied to cytomegalovirus.

Germline V gene data show CDR1 as SEHNR and CDR2 as FQNEAQ (reference sequence). The CDR3 extends over 16 amino acids. Trimming left V 5 bases short and J 2 bases short, with 19 bases between. Measured with immunoSEQ multiplex PCR; TCRdb has only the in-frame clones, and not every one. The repertoire holds about 70,000 clones, with roughly 94% as singletons. The receptor comes from a man younger than 35 in good health and CMV-seropositive. Specimen: PBMCs. The gene calls are TRBV7-9 and TRBJ2-7, with a tentative D call TRBD1 (6 bases). The DNA of the CDR3 is TGTGCCAGCAGCCTGTCATTAGGGCAGGGGCCCTACGAGCAGTACTTC. This translates into CASSLSLGQGPYEQYF.